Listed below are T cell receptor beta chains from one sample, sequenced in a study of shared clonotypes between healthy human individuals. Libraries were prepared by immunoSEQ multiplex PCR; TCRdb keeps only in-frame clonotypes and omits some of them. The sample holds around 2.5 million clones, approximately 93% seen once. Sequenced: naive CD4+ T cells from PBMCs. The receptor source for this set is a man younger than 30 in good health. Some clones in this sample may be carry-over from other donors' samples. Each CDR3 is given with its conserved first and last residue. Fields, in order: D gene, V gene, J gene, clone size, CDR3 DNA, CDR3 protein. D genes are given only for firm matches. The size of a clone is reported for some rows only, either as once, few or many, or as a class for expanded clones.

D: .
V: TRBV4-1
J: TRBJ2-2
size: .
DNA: TGCGCCAGCAGCCAAGCCCCCTGGCTAACGAACACCGGGGAGCTGTTTTTT
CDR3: CASSQAPWLTNTGELFF

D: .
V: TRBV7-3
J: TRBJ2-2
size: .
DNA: TGTGCCAGCAGCTCAGCCCGAGCCGGGGAGCTGTTTTTT
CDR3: CASSSARAGELFF

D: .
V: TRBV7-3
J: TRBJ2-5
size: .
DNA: TGTGCCAGCAGCGAGAGCGACTTCGAGACCCAGTACTTC
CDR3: CASSESDFETQYF

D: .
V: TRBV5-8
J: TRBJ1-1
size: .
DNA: TGTGCCAGCAGCCTGGATCGGGGCACTGAAGCTTTCTTT
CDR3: CASSLDRGTEAFF

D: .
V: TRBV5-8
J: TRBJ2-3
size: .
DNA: TGTGCCAGCAGCTTGGTGGTGACCCGCGATACGCAGTATTTT
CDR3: CASSLVVTRDTQYF

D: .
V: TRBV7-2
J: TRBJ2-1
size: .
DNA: TGTGCCAGCAGCTTAGTGGGACTTGAGTACAATGAGCAGTTCTTC
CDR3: CASSLVGLEYNEQFF

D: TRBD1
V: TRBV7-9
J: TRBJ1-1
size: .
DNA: TGTGCCAGCAGCCCACAGGGGCGCGGGATGAACACTGAAGCTTTCTTT
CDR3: CASSPQGRGMNTEAFF

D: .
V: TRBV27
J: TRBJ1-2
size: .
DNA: TGTGCCAGCAGTTCCACAGTCAACTATGGCTACACCTTC
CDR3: CASSSTVNYGYTF

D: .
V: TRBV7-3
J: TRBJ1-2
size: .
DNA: TGTGCCAGCAGCCCCGTGGGAAACGGCCCCTTATATGGCTACACCTTC
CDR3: CASSPVGNGPLYGYTF

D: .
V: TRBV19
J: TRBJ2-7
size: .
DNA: TGTGCCAGTAGTTACCGACAGAGATCCTACGAGCAGTACTTC
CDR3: CASSYRQRSYEQYF

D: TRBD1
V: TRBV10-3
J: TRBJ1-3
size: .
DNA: TGTGCCATCAGTGCGTACCTTGGGACAGGCCCCTCTGGAAACACCATATATTTT
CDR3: CAISAYLGTGPSGNTIYF

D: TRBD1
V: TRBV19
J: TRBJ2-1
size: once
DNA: TGTGCCAGTAGTGGAGGGACAGGGGCGTACAATGAGCAGTTCTTC
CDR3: CASSGGTGAYNEQFF

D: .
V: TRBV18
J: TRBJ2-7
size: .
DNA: TGTGCCAGCTCACCAACCGGAGGGATTGGGGTTGGGGAGCAGTACTTC
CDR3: CASSPTGGIGVGEQYF

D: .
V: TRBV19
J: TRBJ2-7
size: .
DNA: TGTGCCAGTAGTTGGGGGAGGAGCTCCTACGAGCAGTACTTC
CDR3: CASSWGRSSYEQYF

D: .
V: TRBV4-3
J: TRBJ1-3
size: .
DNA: TGCGCCAGCAGCCAAGGGCCGTACTCTGGAAACACCATATATTTT
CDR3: CASSQGPYSGNTIYF

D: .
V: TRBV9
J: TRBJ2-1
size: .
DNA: TGTGCCAGCAGCCAGTACGATGAGCAGTTCTTC
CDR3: CASSQYDEQFF

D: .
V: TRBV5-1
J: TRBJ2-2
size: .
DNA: TGCGCCAGCAGCCAACGTCCAATGAACACCGGGGAGCTGTTTTTT
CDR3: CASSQRPMNTGELFF

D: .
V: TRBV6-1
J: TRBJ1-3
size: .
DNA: TGTGCCAGCGACAGGACTGGAAACACCATATATTTT
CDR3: CASDRTGNTIYF

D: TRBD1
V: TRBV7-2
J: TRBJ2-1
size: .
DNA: TGTGCCAGCAGCTTAAAGGGACAGGGAAGTGAGCAGTTCTTC
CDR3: CASSLKGQGSEQFF

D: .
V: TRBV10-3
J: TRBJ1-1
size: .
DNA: TGTGCCATCAGCGGAACCTCAGGAAGAGCTGAAGCTTTCTTT
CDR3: CAISGTSGRAEAFF

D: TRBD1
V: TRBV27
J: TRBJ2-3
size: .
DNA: TGTGCCAGCAGTTTACGCGGGACAGGGTCCACCGATACGCAGTATTTT
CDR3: CASSLRGTGSTDTQYF

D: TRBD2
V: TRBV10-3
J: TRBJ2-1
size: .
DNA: TGTGCCATCAGCCGGACTAGCGGTTACAATGAGCAGTTCTTC
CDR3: CAISRTSGYNEQFF

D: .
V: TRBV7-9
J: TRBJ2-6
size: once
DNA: TGTGCCAGCAGCTCCGATGGGGCCAACGTCCTGACTTTC
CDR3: CASSSDGANVLTF

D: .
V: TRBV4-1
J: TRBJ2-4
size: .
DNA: TGCGCCAGCAGCTCCCCAGGGCGCGTAGGATCGGCCAAAAACATTCAGTACTTC
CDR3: CASSSPGRVGSAKNIQYF

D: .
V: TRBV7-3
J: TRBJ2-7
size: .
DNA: TGTGCCAGCAGCCCCCCTGGTTCCTACGAGCAGTACTTC
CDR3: CASSPPGSYEQYF

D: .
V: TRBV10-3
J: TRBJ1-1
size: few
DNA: TGTGCCATCAGTGCAAACACTGAAGCTTTCTTT
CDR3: CAISANTEAFF

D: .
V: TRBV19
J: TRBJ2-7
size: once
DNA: TGTGCCAGTGGCAGGGGGACGGGGGTCTACGAGCAGTACTTC
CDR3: CASGRGTGVYEQYF

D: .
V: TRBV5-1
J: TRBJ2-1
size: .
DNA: TGCGCCAGCAGCTTAGAGGGCCCTCGGACGGTGTTGGAGTTCTTC
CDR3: CASSLEGPRTVLEFF

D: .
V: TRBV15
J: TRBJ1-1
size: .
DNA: TGTGCCACCAGCAGAGATCTGGTCTTGAACACTGAAGCTTTCTTT
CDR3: CATSRDLVLNTEAFF

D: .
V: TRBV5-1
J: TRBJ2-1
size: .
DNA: TGCGCCAGCAGCTTGCAGGTAGTACGGAATGAGCAGTTCTTC
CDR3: CASSLQVVRNEQFF

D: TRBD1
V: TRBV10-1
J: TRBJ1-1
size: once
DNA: TGCGCCAGCAGTGAGGACAGGGGTGGGGTTGACACTGAAGCTTTCTTT
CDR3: CASSEDRGGVDTEAFF

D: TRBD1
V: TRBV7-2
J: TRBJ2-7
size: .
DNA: TGTGCCAGCAGCCTGCAAAGGGACAGTACCTACGAGCAGTACTTC
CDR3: CASSLQRDSTYEQYF

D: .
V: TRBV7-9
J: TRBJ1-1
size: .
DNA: TGTGCCAGCAGCTTAGGAGGGGGAACTGAAGCTTTCTTT
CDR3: CASSLGGGTEAFF

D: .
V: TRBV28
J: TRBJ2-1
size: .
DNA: TGTGCCAGCAGCCCCATGGCTTACAATGAGCAGTTCTTC
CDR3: CASSPMAYNEQFF

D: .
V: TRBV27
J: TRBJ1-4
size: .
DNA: TGTGCCAGCAGTCCGTTTTTCCGGGATGCAACTAATGAAAAACTGTTTTTT
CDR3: CASSPFFRDATNEKLFF

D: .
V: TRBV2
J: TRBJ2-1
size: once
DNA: TGTGCCAGCAGCACCTCAGGGCGGGAGCAGTTCTTC
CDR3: CASSTSGREQFF

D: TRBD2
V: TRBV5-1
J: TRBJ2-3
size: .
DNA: TGCGCCAGCAGCTTGGTAGTAGCGGGAGGCACAGATACGCAGTATTTT
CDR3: CASSLVVAGGTDTQYF

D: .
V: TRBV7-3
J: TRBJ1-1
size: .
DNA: TGTGCCAGCAGTTTCCCCCTGGGGTTGGGGAGCACTGAAGCTTTCTTT
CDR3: CASSFPLGLGSTEAFF

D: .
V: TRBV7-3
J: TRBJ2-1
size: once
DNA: TGTGCCAGCAGCTCCTCCGGGGACACCTCCTACAATGAGCAGTTCTTC
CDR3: CASSSSGDTSYNEQFF

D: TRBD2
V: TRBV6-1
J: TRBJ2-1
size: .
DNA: TGTGCCAGCAGTGCGGGACTAGCCTACAATGAGCAGTTCTTC
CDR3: CASSAGLAYNEQFF

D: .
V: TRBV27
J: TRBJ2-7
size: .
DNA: TGTGCCAGCAGTTTGCAGGGATACGAGCAGTACTTC
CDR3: CASSLQGYEQYF

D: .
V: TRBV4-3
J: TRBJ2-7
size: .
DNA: TGCGCCAGCAGCCAAGGGGTCCAGAGCTCCTACGAGCAGTACTTC
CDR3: CASSQGVQSSYEQYF

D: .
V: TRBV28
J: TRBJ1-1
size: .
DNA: TGTGCCAGCAGTTTATTTCCTGAAGCTTTCTTT
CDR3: CASSLFPEAFF

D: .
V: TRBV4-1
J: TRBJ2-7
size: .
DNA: TGCGCCAGCAGCCCTAACCGGGGGGCCGGGTCAACCTACGAGCAGTACTTC
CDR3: CASSPNRGAGSTYEQYF

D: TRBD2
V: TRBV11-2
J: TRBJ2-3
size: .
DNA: TGTGCCAGCAGCTTAGTAGTACCTAGCGGGCCCACAGATACGCAGTATTTT
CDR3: CASSLVVPSGPTDTQYF

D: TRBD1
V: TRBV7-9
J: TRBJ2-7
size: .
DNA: TGTGCCAGCAGCTTAGGACTTGGGACAGGGGGCTACGAGCAGTACTTC
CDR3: CASSLGLGTGGYEQYF

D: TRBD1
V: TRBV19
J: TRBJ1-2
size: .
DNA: TGTGCCAGTAGTACTACGAAGACAGGGTTCGACGGGGGCTACACCTTC
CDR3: CASSTTKTGFDGGYTF

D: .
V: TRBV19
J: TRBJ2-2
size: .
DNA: TGTGCCAGTAGTATACGGGGAGGCACCGGGGAGCTGTTTTTT
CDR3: CASSIRGGTGELFF

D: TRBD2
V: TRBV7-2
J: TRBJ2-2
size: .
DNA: TGTGCCAGCAGATCGGGACTAGCGGGAGGTGGGGAGCTGTTTTTT
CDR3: CASRSGLAGGGELFF

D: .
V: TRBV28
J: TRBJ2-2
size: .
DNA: TGTGCCAGCACCCCCTCGAGGGGGAACACCGGGGAGCTGTTTTTT
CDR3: CASTPSRGNTGELFF

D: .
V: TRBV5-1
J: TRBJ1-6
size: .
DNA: TGCGCCAGCAGCCCATATTGGGGTCTGAGGAATTCACCCCTCCACTTT
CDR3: CASSPYWGLRNSPLHF

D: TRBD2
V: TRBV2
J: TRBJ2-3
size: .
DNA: TGTGCCAGCAGCCCGACTAGCGGGGGCGGAGATACGCAGTATTTT
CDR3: CASSPTSGGGDTQYF

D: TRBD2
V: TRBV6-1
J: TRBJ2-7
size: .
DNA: TGTGCCAGCAGTAGCGGGAGTAAACGGAACTTC
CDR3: CASSSGSKRNF

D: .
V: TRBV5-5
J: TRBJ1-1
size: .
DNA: TGTGCCAGCAGCTTGGCGGGTAGGGGCACTGAAGCTTTCTTT
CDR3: CASSLAGRGTEAFF

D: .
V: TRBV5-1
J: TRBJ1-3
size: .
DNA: TGCGCCAGCAGCTTGCTGGGACACCTCTCTGGAAACACCATATATTTT
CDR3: CASSLLGHLSGNTIYF

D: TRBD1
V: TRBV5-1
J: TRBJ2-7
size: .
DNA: TGCGCCAGCAGCTTTCTTTTGGGACAGGGGGCGTCAGAGCAGTACTTC
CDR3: CASSFLLGQGASEQYF

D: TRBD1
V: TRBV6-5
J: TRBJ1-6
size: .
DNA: TGTGCCAGCAGTTACTCGGGGGGACAGGCGTATTCACCCCTCCACTTT
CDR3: CASSYSGGQAYSPLHF